The 17 T cell receptor beta chains given below trace back to one sample, sequenced in a study of identical twins (dated by TCRdb to about 2016). The library was prepared using 5' RACE. The run used an Illumina HiSeq 2000. TCRdb cleaned the public reads at Q25 with fastp, built clones with MiXCR and kept in-frame beta chains. Every entry covers one CDR3 protein and lists the most common genes and DNA from its rows. This sample gives about 160,000 distinct CDR3 sequences in total; approximately 4% of them show up just once. The ten most abundant clones make up around 8% of the sample. Material: memory T cells sorted from blood. Per the publication, the cell subset or site label means: CD45RO+ enriched T cells. These receptors came from a man aged 18 to 30 in good health.

In its sample, this clonotype was seen many times. The rearrangement uses TRBV24-1 and TRBJ2-3, with 8 bases lining up with TRBD2. The CDR3 sequence is 17 residues long. Germline V gene sequence: CDR1 KGHDR, CDR2 SFDVKD. Trimming cost V 0 bases and J 1 base; bases outside gene matches: 5. The CDR3 spells CATSDLRTGGRTDTQYF. CDR3 sequence (DNA): TGTGCCACCAGTGATTTGAGAACGGGAGGGCGCACAGATACGCAGTATTTT.

This clonotype was seen at least ten times. This chain uses TRBV6-6 with TRBJ1-1; D gene uncertain. Trimming pared 8 bases from V and 3 bases from J, leaving 4 bases between. The CDR3 spans 10 residues. Germline CDR1 is MNHNY and CDR2 is SVGAGI (reference sequence). CDR3 in DNA: TGTGCCAGCGGGGACACTGAAGCTTTCTTT. Encoded protein: CASGDTEAFF.

This clonotype was counted ten times or more. This rearrangement joins TRBV10-3 to TRBJ2-7; 8 positions agree with TRBD1. The CDR3 sequence is 13 residues long. Germline values: CDR1 ENHRY, CDR2 SYGVKD. V lost 6 bases to trimming and J lost 1 base; unmatched junction nucleotides: 2. The CDR3 nucleotides are TGTGCCATCAGGGGGACAGGTTCCTACGAGCAGTACGTC. Translating it yields CAIRGTGSYEQYV.

This clonotype was detected many times. The rearrangement uses TRBV20-1 and TRBJ2-7; 13 bases map to TRBD2. Trimming cost V 0 bases and J 7 bases; bases outside gene matches: 12. This CDR3 contains 17 residues. CDR1 and CDR2 (germline): DFQATT, SNEGSKA (reference sequence). The CDR3 reads CSARDRRGLAGFGEQYF. DNA for the CDR3: TGCAGTGCTAGAGATCGCCGGGGACTAGCGGGATTTGGGGAGCAGTACTTC.

Ten or more counts support this clonotype. The chain has TRBV6-2 or TRBV6-3 and TRBJ1-3; possible D gene TRBD1, 5 bases. This CDR3 region has 14 residues. Per germline, CDR1 MNHEY and CDR2 SVGEGT. V was shortened by 5 bases and J by 4 bases, with 12 bases between the two germline ends. DNA for the CDR3: TGTGCCAGCAGTCGACAGAGCATCGGAAACACCATATATTTT. Its translation is CASSRQSIGNTIYF.

The table lists this clonotype with many counts. The rearrangement joins TRBV20-1 to TRBJ2-2; 8 bases line up with TRBD2. There are 13 residues in the CDR3. Trimming took 1 base from V and 5 from J; bases not matched to a gene: 0. Germline values: CDR1 DFQATT, CDR2 SNEGSKA (reference sequence). In nucleotides, the CDR3 is TGCAGTGCTAGAGCGGGAGGGACCGGGGAGCTGTTTTTT. This encodes CSARAGGTGELFF.

This clonotype was seen at least ten times. The V call is TRBV12-3 or TRBV12-4, the J call TRBJ2-3; the match to TRBD1 covers 10 bases. Trimming took 6 bases from V and 4 from J; bases not matched to a gene: 10. This CDR3 has 16 residues. In DNA, the CDR3 is TGTGCCAGCAGAGATCCGGGACAGGGGTTCGCAGATACGCAGTATTTT. Translation gives CASRDPGQGFADTQYF.

The chain is built from TRBV20-1 and TRBJ1-1; D is unresolved. The CDR3 has 13 amino acids. The V and J ends lost 3 bases and 2 bases respectively, with 10 bases between them. The germline CDR1 and CDR2 sequences are DFQATT and SNEGSKA (reference sequence). The CDR3 spells CSASPTTNTEAFF. The CDR3 coding sequence is TGCAGTGCTAGCCCAACAACAAACACTGAAGCTTTCTTT.

This clonotype has a single count. The V call is TRBV20-1, the J call TRBJ2-6; maybe TRBD2 (5 bases). Germline CDR1 reads DFQATT; CDR2 reads SNEGSKA (reference sequence). The CDR3 length is 15 residues. V lost 6 bases, J lost 0 bases, and 12 bases lay in between. The DNA of the CDR3 is TGCAGTGCCGCGCGGGCCAGCTCTGGGGCCAACGTCCTGACTTTC. It is translated as CSAARASSGANVLTF.

This clonotype was detected ten times or more. This chain joins TRBV7-9 and TRBJ2-7; the D gene could be TRBD1 or TRBD2 (5 bases each). CDR1 is SEHNR, CDR2 FQNEAQ, per germline (reference sequence). This CDR3 is built from 16 residues. With 0 bases removed from V and 2 bases from J, the gap between germline ends came to 14 bases. Here the CDR3 reads CASSLASPGPTYEQYF. The CDR3 nucleotides read TGTGCCAGCAGCTTAGCGTCCCCGGGGCCAACCTACGAGCAGTACTTC.

Remarks on this clonotype: A much larger clone is a single base away; this may be a read error. V is TRBV24-1 and J is TRBJ2-1, with 7 positions matching TRBD1. J gave up 5 bases and V 3 bases, and 9 bases lay outside the gene matches. CDR3 length: 16 residues. Germline values: CDR1 KGHDR, CDR2 SFDVKD. The CDR3 sequence: CATSDPRNRGDNEQFF. For the CDR3, the DNA is TGTGCCACCAGTGATCCCCGGAACAGGGGCGACAATGAGCAGTTCTTC.

This clonotype was seen many times. The V call is TRBV15, the J call TRBJ2-1; possibly TRBD2 for D (6 bases). V was shortened by 8 bases and J by 4 bases, with 9 bases between the two germline ends. This CDR3 is 12 amino acids long. Germline loops: CDR1 LNHNV, CDR2 YYDKDF (reference sequence). In DNA form, the CDR3 reads TGTGCCACCGCGGAGGGGTACAATGAGCAGTTCTTC. This translates into CATAEGYNEQFF.

This clonotype was recorded many times. The genes are TRBV5-1 and TRBJ1-1, with TRBD1 as a possible D gene (5 bases). This CDR3 region has 14 residues. V gave up 4 bases and J gave up 2 bases, with 12 bases separating them. Germline CDR1 reads SGHRS; CDR2 reads YFSETQ. The CDR3 protein is CASSARQSNTEAFF. CDR3 nucleotides: TGCGCCAGCAGCGCGAGACAGTCTAACACTGAAGCTTTCTTT.

This clonotype has a count of ten or more. J is TRBJ2-1 and V is TRBV20-1, with D possibly being TRBD2 (5 bases). Per the germline V gene, CDR1 is DFQATT and CDR2 is SNEGSKA (reference sequence). V lost 5 bases and J lost 8, with 16 bases in between. The CDR3 spans 13 residues. The CDR3 nucleotides are TGCAGTGCTGCCGACTCGATCGGGGATGAGCAGTTCTTC. Translated, it gives CSAADSIGDEQFF.

This clonotype was recorded at least ten times. The chain couples TRBV11-3 to TRBJ1-6; no clear D gene. The germline V gene has CDR1 SGHNT and CDR2 YENEEA. V lost 8 bases and J lost 6, with 14 bases in between. This CDR3 comprises 14 residues. The CDR3 reads CASRGRFCNSPLHF. CDR3 DNA sequence: TGTGCCAGCCGTGGGAGGTTTTGTAATTCACCCCTCCACTTT.

Ten or more counts support this clonotype. V gene TRBV29-1 combines with J gene TRBJ2-1; TRBD1 agrees at 7 bases. Unmatched junction bases numbered 12, after V lost 6 bases and J lost 7 bases. The V gene's germline CDR1 is SQVTM and CDR2 ANQGSEA. CDR3 length: 14 residues. The CDR3 loop reads CSVTTHRGTNEQFF. In DNA form, the CDR3 reads TGCAGCGTCACAACTCACAGGGGAACAAATGAGCAGTTCTTC.

At least ten counts were recorded for this clonotype. CDR3 sequence: CASSPPQGPTYEQYF. CDR3 sequence (DNA): TGTGCCAGCTCACCACCTCAGGGCCCTACCTACGAGCAGTACTTC. The rearrangement joins TRBV18 to TRBJ2-7; TRBD1 is a possible D gene (5 bases). The CDR3 consists of 15 residues. Trimming shortened V by 0 bases and J by 2 bases, and 11 bases separated the two germline ends. Germline V lookup: CDR1 KGHSH, CDR2 LQKENI.